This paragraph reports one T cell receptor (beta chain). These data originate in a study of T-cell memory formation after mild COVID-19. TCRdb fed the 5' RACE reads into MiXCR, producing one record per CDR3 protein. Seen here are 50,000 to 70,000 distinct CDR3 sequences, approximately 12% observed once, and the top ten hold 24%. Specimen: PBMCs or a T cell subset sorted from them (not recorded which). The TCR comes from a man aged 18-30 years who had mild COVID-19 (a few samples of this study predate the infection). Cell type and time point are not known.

This CDR3 reads CASSFFGGHEQYV. The CDR3 DNA reads TGTGCCAGCAGCTTTTTTGGGGGTCACGAGCAGTACGTC. This chain joins TRBV5-6 and TRBJ2-7; either TRBD1 or TRBD2 may supply D (5 bases each). Trimming took 2 bases from V and 5 from J, leaving 11 bases between them. Germline V gene lookup returns CDR1 SGHDT and CDR2 YYEEEE. The CDR3 consists of 13 residues.